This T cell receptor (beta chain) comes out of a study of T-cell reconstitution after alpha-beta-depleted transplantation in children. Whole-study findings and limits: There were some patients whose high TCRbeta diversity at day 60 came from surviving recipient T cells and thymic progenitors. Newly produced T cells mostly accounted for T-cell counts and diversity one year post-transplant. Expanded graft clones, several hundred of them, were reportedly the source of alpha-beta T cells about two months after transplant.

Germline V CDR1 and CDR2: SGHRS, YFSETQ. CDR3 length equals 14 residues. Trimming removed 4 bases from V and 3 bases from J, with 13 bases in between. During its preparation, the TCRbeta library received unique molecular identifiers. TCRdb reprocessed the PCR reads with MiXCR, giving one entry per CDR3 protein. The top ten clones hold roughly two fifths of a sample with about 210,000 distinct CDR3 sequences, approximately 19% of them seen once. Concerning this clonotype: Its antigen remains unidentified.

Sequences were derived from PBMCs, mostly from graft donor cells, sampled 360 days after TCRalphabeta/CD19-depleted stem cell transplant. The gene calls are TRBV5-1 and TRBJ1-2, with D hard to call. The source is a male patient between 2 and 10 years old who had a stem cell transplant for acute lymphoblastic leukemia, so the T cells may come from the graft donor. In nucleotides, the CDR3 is TGCGCCAGCAGCCCGGGAGAGCCAGACTATGGCTACACCTTC. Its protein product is CASSPGEPDYGYTF.